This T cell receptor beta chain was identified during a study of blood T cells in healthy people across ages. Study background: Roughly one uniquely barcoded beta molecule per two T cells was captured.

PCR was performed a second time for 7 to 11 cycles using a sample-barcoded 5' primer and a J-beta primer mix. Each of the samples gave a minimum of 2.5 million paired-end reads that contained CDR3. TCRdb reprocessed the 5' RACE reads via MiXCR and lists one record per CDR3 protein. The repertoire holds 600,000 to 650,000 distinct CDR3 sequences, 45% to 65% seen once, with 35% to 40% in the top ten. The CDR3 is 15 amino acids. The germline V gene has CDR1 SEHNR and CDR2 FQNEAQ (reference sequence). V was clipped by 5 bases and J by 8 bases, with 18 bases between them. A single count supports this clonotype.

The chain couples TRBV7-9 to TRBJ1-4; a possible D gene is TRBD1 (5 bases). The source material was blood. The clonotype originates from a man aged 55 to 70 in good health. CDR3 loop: CASSLGAPPREKLFF. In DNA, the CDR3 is TGTGCCAGCAGCCTAGGGGCACCACCAAGGGAAAAACTGTTTTTT.